This record looks at one TCR beta chain sequence and its context. In the authors' workflow: How many nucleated cells were present was estimated from reference gene primer amplification. Repertoires were generated with immunoSEQ multiplex PCR, while TCRdb's copy carries only in-frame clones and drops some. That table gives V, J and clone size, and the DNA gave D and trimming. The table records tens of thousands of clones, 80% to 90% of them present only once. These data originate in a study of blood T cell repertoires in COVID-19. Looking at the study overall: The origin of the acute and convalescent COVID-19 samples was the United States, Italy and Spain. Sample material is recorded as cDNA or gDNA derived from T cells, B-cell-depleted T cells, or PBMCs.

This CDR3 is 15 amino acids long. V was shortened by 0 bases and J by 8 bases, with 16 bases between the two germline ends. From germline, CDR1 is MNHEY and CDR2 SVGAGI. The chain is built from TRBV6-5 and TRBJ1-2; no firm D call. The receptor was derived from a man in his fifties or sixties with active COVID-19. Source material: peripheral blood. CDR3 loop: CASSYSDPAGLGYTF. The CDR3 nucleotides read TGTGCCAGCAGTTACTCGGACCCCGCGGGGTTAGGCTACACCTTC.